This T cell receptor beta chain comes out of a study of cytomegalovirus exposure and HLA in healthy donors. Assay: immunoSEQ multiplex PCR; the TCRdb copy retains only in-frame clones and omits some. The table records roughly 150,000 clones, around 86% of them present only once. Study-wide findings and caveats: According to a later analysis, TCR clusters from the first cohort tended to co-occur in the 100 to 150 validation repertoires.

V gave up 0 bases and J gave up 3 bases, with 15 bases separating them. Germline assignment: CDR1 PRHDT and CDR2 FYEKMQ (reference sequence). CDR3 length equals 16 residues. On this clone: The target antigen is unknown.

This chain links TRBV13 with TRBJ2-7; D is possibly TRBD2 (5 bases). Sequencing input: PBMCs. This clonotype was sampled from a man aged 18 to 29 in good health and CMV-seropositive. The CDR3, as DNA: TGTGCCAGCAGCTTAGGCCCGGGGTCTAGTGGCTACGAGCAGTACTTC. This sequence encodes CASSLGPGSSGYEQYF.